This T cell receptor (beta chain) was captured by sequencing in a study of cytomegalovirus exposure and HLA in healthy donors. Study-wide results and caveats: Reported performance of the classifier showed diagnosis of cytomegalovirus status with high specificity and sensitivity. Earlier analysis yielded a pattern in which most TCR beta V segments were productive about 90% or about 30% of the time.

PCR amplification relied on 60 Vbeta primers (plus 13 Jbeta primers). The repertoire was sequenced with immunoSEQ multiplex PCR; TCRdb's copy has only in-frame clones and lacks some. The sample contains about 150,000 clones, around 9.7% of which appear only once. The CDR3 extends over 14 amino acids. Trimming removed 7 bases from V and 2 bases from J; junction bases left unmatched: 7. Germline V gene data show CDR1 as MNHNY and CDR2 as SVGAGI (reference sequence). Notes on this clone: The antigen remains undetermined.

The source is a man between 50 and 59 years old in good health and CMV-seronegative. Sequences were obtained from PBMCs. The chain employs TRBV6-6 and TRBJ2-5, with 7 bases fitting TRBD2. For the CDR3, the DNA is TGTGCCAGCACTGTCAGCGGGACTCAAGAGACCCAGTACTTC. Translated: CASTVSGTQETQYF.